This paragraph covers one T cell receptor beta chain sequence. Its antigen remains unknown. The source of the sample is a study of T cell responses to AZD1222 COVID-19 vaccine. Libraries were prepared by immunoSEQ multiplex PCR; TCRdb keeps only in-frame clonotypes and omits some of them. The sample carries 180,000 or so clones, about 91% recorded once. Findings of the study overall: Only five or six AZD1222 recipients were seropositive at baseline. Repertoire collection took place solely once the T cell response had peaked.

The sequence derives from an adult who received the AZD1222 COVID-19 vaccine. The sample consisted of peripheral blood, taken 28 days after the second AZD1222 dose.

The CDR3 nucleotides are TGTGCCAGCAGTGACTCGATGAGGAGGGTCACTGAAGCTTTCTTT. Translating gives CASSDSMRRVTEAFF. This sequence joins TRBV6-4 and TRBJ1-1; D not certain. Trimming removed 0 bases at V and 4 bases at J, with 12 bases between. CDR1 is MRHNA and CDR2 is SNTAGT in the germline V gene. This CDR3 has 15 amino acids.